What follows are 18 T cell receptor beta chains derived from one specimen sequenced in a study of T-cell memory formation after mild COVID-19. Each CDR3 protein gets one entry after TCRdb re-called the 5' RACE reads with MiXCR. The profile shows 470,000 or so distinct CDR3 sequences, 15% to 20% of them singletons. Sequencing was performed on PBMCs or a T cell subset sorted from them (not recorded which). These receptors were obtained from an adult woman who had mild COVID-19 (a few samples of this study predate the infection). Cell type and time point are not known.

This clonotype has a handful of counts. The V call is TRBV6-2 or TRBV6-3, the J call TRBJ2-3, with D perhaps matching TRBD2 (6 bases). Germline V gives CDR1 MNHEY, CDR2 SVGEGT. V was cut by 4 bases and J by 4 bases, with 12 bases left in between. This CDR3 region has 14 residues. CDR3 protein: CASSWGTLADTQYF. Written as DNA, the CDR3 is TGTGCCAGCAGTTGGGGGACTCTCGCAGATACGCAGTATTTT.

This clonotype occurred a few times. The chain couples TRBV5-1 to TRBJ1-5, with 10 bases fitting TRBD1. Germline V gene sequence: CDR1 SGHRS, CDR2 YFSETQ. CDR3 length: 15 residues. The ends lost 2 bases at V and 4 bases at J; junction bases unmatched: 3. The CDR3 DNA sequence: TGCGCCAGCAGCTTAGGGACAGGGGCTAATCAGCCCCAGCATTTT. Its protein product is CASSLGTGANQPQHF.

This clonotype was detected a few times. The chain recombines TRBV5-1 with TRBJ2-1; a weak D match, TRBD2 (6 bases). The CDR3 is made up of 15 amino acids. V was trimmed by 2 bases and J by 5 bases, leaving 14 bases between them. Germline CDR1 is SGHRS and CDR2 is YFSETQ. DNA for the CDR3: TGCGCCAGCAGCTTCGGGGGTTTGATGAACAATGAGCAGTTCTTC. Its translation: CASSFGGLMNNEQFF.

The chain has TRBV5-4 and TRBJ1-3; no definite D call. This CDR3 spans 13 amino acids. V was trimmed by 4 bases and J by 2 bases, leaving 7 bases between them. CDR1 and CDR2 (germline): SGHNT, YYREEE (reference sequence). As DNA, the CDR3 is TGTGCCAGCAGCACCACCGCTGGAAACACCATATATTTT. As protein: CASSTTAGNTIYF.

The table lists this clonotype with a few counts. The chain employs TRBV7-9 and TRBJ1-5, with D maybe TRBD1 (6 bases). The CDR3 length is 13 residues. The germline gives CDR1 SEHNR, CDR2 FQNEAQ (reference sequence). The V gene lost 7 bases and the J gene lost 4 bases, with 11 bases spanning the gap. CDR3 amino acids: CASKGHPNQPQHF. DNA for the CDR3: TGTGCCAGCAAGGGACACCCAAATCAGCCCCAGCATTTT.

V and J are TRBV29-1 and TRBJ1-1; D gene unclear. This CDR3 comprises 14 residues. The germline V gene has CDR1 SQVTM and CDR2 ANQGSEA. Between the trimmed V and J ends, which lost 4 bases and 0 bases, there was a span of 12 bases. The CDR3 is CSVGMYSLNTEAFF. CDR3 nucleotide sequence: TGCAGCGTTGGTATGTACAGCCTGAACACTGAAGCTTTCTTT.

In this sample, this clonotype turned up a few times. This rearrangement joins TRBV14 to TRBJ2-1; TRBD2 matches at 8 bases. The CDR3 runs 17 residues. CDR1 is SGHDN, CDR2 FVKESK, per germline. J gave up 1 base and V 6 bases, and 11 bases lay outside the gene matches. This chain's CDR3 is CASSLIPGLVSYNEQFF. CDR3 nucleotides: TGTGCCAGCAGTCTGATACCGGGACTAGTATCCTACAATGAGCAGTTCTTC.

The chain has TRBV12-3 or TRBV12-4 and TRBJ1-2, with 7 bases matching TRBD1. Trimming cost V 5 bases and J 5 bases; bases outside gene matches: 8. The CDR3 consists of 14 residues. The CDR3 loop is CASSATGQRYGYTF. CDR3 sequence (DNA): TGTGCCAGCAGTGCCACGGGACAGCGTTATGGCTACACCTTC.

This clonotype was counted a few times. The V call is TRBV7-6, the J call TRBJ2-2; unclear D gene. The germline V and J ends were trimmed by 2 bases and 4 bases, with 20 bases remaining between them. CDR3 length: 18 residues. Germline V gene lookup returns CDR1 SGHVS and CDR2 FNYEAQ. CDR3 in DNA: TGTGCCAGCAGCTTAATTTCTGGGCCCAACAGAATCACCGGGGAGCTGTTTTTT. Encoded protein: CASSLISGPNRITGELFF.

The genes are TRBV7-9 and TRBJ2-7; 7 bases are a match to TRBD1. Germline-derived CDR1 and CDR2 are SEHNR and FQNEAQ (reference sequence). This CDR3 is built from 12 residues. V was clipped by 8 bases and J by 6 bases; unmatched bases: 7. The CDR3 loop is CASDLGGLEQYF. DNA for the CDR3: TGTGCCAGCGATCTAGGGGGCCTCGAGCAGTACTTC.

This clonotype has a handful of counts. The V and J genes are TRBV5-1 and TRBJ1-1, with D perhaps TRBD1 (5 bases). CDR1 and CDR2 (germline): SGHRS, YFSETQ. The CDR3 extends over 16 amino acids. The V and J ends lost 4 bases and 3 bases respectively, with 19 bases between them. The CDR3 coding sequence is TGCGCCAGCAGCGCCGGGACGCGAAGCGTGTACACTGAAGCTTTCTTT. It is translated as CASSAGTRSVYTEAFF.

This clonotype was picked up a small number of times. The chain couples TRBV7-3 to TRBJ2-2; tentative D call: TRBD2 (5 bases). This CDR3 comprises 13 residues. In germline, CDR1 is SGHTA, CDR2 FQGTGA. Trimming shortened V by 5 bases and J by 6 bases, and 10 bases separated the two germline ends. The CDR3 sequence: CASSPDGAGELFF. The CDR3 bases are TGTGCCAGCAGCCCGGACGGGGCCGGGGAGCTGTTTTTT.

The genes are TRBV7-3 and TRBJ2-3, with unresolved D. The ends were cut back, 0 bases at V and 6 bases at J, with 13 bases in the middle. CDR1 SGHTA and CDR2 FQGTGA come from the germline V gene. CDR3 size: 15 residues. The CDR3 sequence: CASSLTSFGLDTQYF. CDR3 coding DNA: TGTGCCAGCAGCTTAACTAGTTTTGGCCTCGATACGCAGTATTTT.

This clonotype came up a few times. The chain is built from TRBV7-2 and TRBJ2-4, with unresolved D. CDR3 size: 14 residues. The germline V and J ends were trimmed by 1 base and 5 bases, with 9 bases remaining between them. CDR1 SGHTA and CDR2 FQGNSA come from the germline V gene. DNA of the CDR3: TGTGCCAGCAGCTTAGAGGTCCTTGAAAACATTCAGTACTTC. Amino acids: CASSLEVLENIQYF.

The table lists this clonotype with a few counts. The J gene is TRBJ2-7, the V gene TRBV24-1; 9 bases align to TRBD2. This CDR3 contains 16 residues. Germline CDR1 reads KGHDR; CDR2 reads SFDVKD. Trimming cost V 4 bases and J 2 bases; bases outside gene matches: 8. CDR3 region: CATSDVAGALPYEQYF. The CDR3 DNA is TGTGCCACCAGTGACGTAGCGGGAGCGTTGCCCTACGAGCAGTACTTC.

This clonotype appeared a few times. CDR3 sequence reads: CASRSTGIGTEAFF. CDR3 sequence (DNA): TGTGCCAGCAGGTCGACAGGGATCGGCACTGAAGCTTTCTTT. The chain joins TRBV12-3 or TRBV12-4 to TRBJ1-1; the match to TRBD1 covers 7 bases. V lost 6 bases, J lost 4 bases, and 8 bases stayed unmatched. The CDR3 spans 14 residues.

The V call is TRBV5-1, the J call TRBJ2-3, with TRBD2 matching 7 bases. The CDR3 length is 14 residues. Trimming took 9 bases from V and 4 from J; bases not matched to a gene: 11. Germline CDR1 reads SGHRS; CDR2 reads YFSETQ. This CDR3 is CATSSGPEADTQYF. The CDR3 DNA is TGCGCCACCTCTAGCGGCCCCGAGGCAGATACGCAGTATTTT.

The chain combines TRBV5-5 with TRBJ1-1, with D possibly being TRBD1 (5 bases). This CDR3 spans 15 amino acids. Germline V gene data show CDR1 as SGHKS and CDR2 as YYEKEE (reference sequence). Deletions cut 4 bases from V and 4 bases from J, with 17 bases between. The CDR3 protein is CASSPGTRRGTEAFF. The CDR3, as DNA: TGTGCCAGCAGCCCAGGGACCCGGAGGGGCACTGAAGCTTTCTTT.